The 30 T cell receptor beta chains below were found in one sample sequenced in a study of T cells expressing NK-cell markers. Using the 5' RACE reads, TCRdb records one entry per CDR3 protein without DNA. The listing contains some 300,000 distinct CDR3 sequences. The material sequenced was blood T cells: a sorted CD56 or NKG2C T cell subset, CD4+ or CD8+ T cells, or bulk PBMC T cells (not recorded which). The source is a man between 18 and 35 years old in good health.

V and J are TRBV29-1 and TRBJ2-5; lacking DNA, the TRBD1 call made by TCRdb goes unchecked. Per germline, CDR1 SQVTM and CDR2 ANQGSEA. The CDR3 runs to 13 residues. The CDR3 spells CSSRGVSQETQYF. The full variable domain, rest sourced from reference TRBV29-1 and TRBJ2-5, is SAVISQKPSRDICQRGTSLTIQCQVDSQVTMMFWYRQQPGQSLTLIATANQGSEATYESGFVIDKFPISRPNLTFSTLTVSNMSPEDSSIYLCSSRGVSQETQYFGPGTRLLVL.

The rearrangement links TRBV12-3 or TRBV12-4 to TRBJ1-5. The CDR3 spans 16 residues. The CDR3 region is CASSFWGGGDSQPQHF.

CDR3 residues: CASSFLAEYNEQFF. This chain joins TRBV12-3 or TRBV12-4 and TRBJ2-1. CDR3 size: 14 residues.

This chain links TRBV7-2 with TRBJ2-5; TCRdb designates TRBD2, a call that cannot be tested without DNA. Looked up from germline, CDR1 is SGHTA and CDR2 is FQGNSA. The CDR3 consists of 16 residues. The CDR3: CAGQGLAGRSGETQYF. The full variable domain, completed using reference TRBV7-2 and TRBJ2-5, is GAGVSQSPSNKVTEKGKDVELRCDPISGHTALYWYRQSLGQGLEFLIYFQGNSAPDKSGLPSDRFSAERTGGSVSTLTIQRTQQEDSAVYLCAGQGLAGRSGETQYFGPGTRLLVL.

The CDR3 protein is CASSQSGTATDTQYF. The V and J genes are TRBV3-1 and TRBJ2-3; TCRdb outputs TRBD1, but without DNA this stays unchecked. The CDR3 covers 15 residues. Germline values: CDR1 LGHDT, CDR2 YNNKEL (reference sequence).

The CDR3 loop reads CATAKTSSYNEQFF. The V gene is TRBV15, the J gene TRBJ2-1. This CDR3 region has 14 residues. The germline V gene encodes CDR1 LNHNV and CDR2 YYDKDF (reference sequence). The complete variable domain, with remaining parts taken from reference TRBV15 and TRBJ2-1, reads DAMVIQNPRYQVTQFGKPVTLSCSQTLNHNVMYWYQQKSSQAPKLLFHYYDKDFNNEADTPDNFQSRRPNTSFCFLDIRSPGLGDTAMYLCATAKTSSYNEQFFGPGTRLTVL.

The V and J genes are TRBV7-2 and TRBJ2-5; TCRdb proposes TRBD2, but this gene call is untestable without DNA. CDR3 length: 15 amino acids. Per germline, CDR1 SGHTA and CDR2 FQGNSA. This chain's CDR3 is CASSSSGRAGETQYF.

The chain is built from TRBV4-3 and TRBJ2-3. This CDR3 contains 14 residues. Germline V gene lookup returns CDR1 LGHNA and CDR2 YSLEER. CDR3 sequence: CASSQGSRTDTQYF.

The chain recombines TRBV4-2 with TRBJ2-1; TCRdb indicates TRBD1, and absent DNA this call remains unverified. Germline V gives CDR1 LGHNA, CDR2 YNFKEQ. The CDR3 consists of 16 residues. CDR3 region: CASSQDDRGLHNEQFF.

This chain uses TRBV7-6 with TRBJ1-1; TCRdb designates TRBD1, a call that cannot be tested without DNA. Germline CDR1 is SGHVS and CDR2 is FNYEAQ. This CDR3 comprises 15 residues. This chain's CDR3 is CASSLATGTVNEAFF.

This chain joins TRBV11-1 and TRBJ2-5; the D gene TCRdb calls, TRBD2, cannot be checked with no DNA. The length of the CDR3 is 17 residues. Germline CDR1 reads SGHAT; CDR2 reads FQDESV (reference sequence). CDR3 residues: CASSPSGGGLAVETQYF.

The CDR3 is CSARRSRNHDTGELFF. The V gene is TRBV20-1, the J gene TRBJ2-2. The CDR3 is made up of 16 amino acids. Germline V gene data show CDR1 as DFQATT and CDR2 as SNEGSKA (reference sequence).

This CDR3 is CASSLGVWGLAGAEDTQYF. The V and J genes are TRBV12-3 or TRBV12-4 and TRBJ2-3; the D gene TCRdb calls, TRBD2, cannot be checked with no DNA. CDR3 length: 19 amino acids.

This chain links TRBV5-5 with TRBJ2-1; TCRdb's D call, TRBD2, is unchecked because there is no DNA. Germline-derived CDR1 and CDR2 are SGHKS and YYEKEE (reference sequence). The CDR3 contains 16 residues. The CDR3 reads CASSAEGGGPNNEQFF. Full variable domain (rest looked up from reference TRBV5-5 and TRBJ2-1): DAGVTQSPTHLIKTRGQQVTLRCSPISGHKSVSWYQQVLGQGPQFIFQYYEKEERGRGNFPDRFSARQFPNYSSELNVNALLLGDSALYLCASSAEGGGPNNEQFFGPGTRLTVL.

The J gene is TRBJ1-6, the V gene TRBV12-3 or TRBV12-4. CDR3 size: 13 residues. CDR3 sequence: CASSLDLNSPLHF.

CDR3 amino acids: CASSPVGVNIQYF. The rearrangement joins TRBV18 to TRBJ2-4. Germline CDR1 KGHSH, CDR2 LQKENI. The CDR3 has 13 residues. The whole variable domain, remainder taken from reference TRBV18 and TRBJ2-4, is NAGVMQNPRHLVRRRGQEARLRCSPMKGHSHVYWYRQLPEEGLKFMVYLQKENIIDESGMPKERFSAEFPKEGPSILRIQQVVRGDSAAYFCASSPVGVNIQYFGAGTRLSVL.

This chain connects TRBV19 to TRBJ1-5; TCRdb names TRBD1, which stays unverified in the absence of DNA. The CDR3 length is 16 residues. Germline CDR1 LNHDA, CDR2 SQIVND (reference sequence). CDR3 amino acids: CASSLRQGGGNQPQHF.

The chain links TRBV6-4 to TRBJ2-3; TCRdb indicates TRBD1, and absent DNA this call remains unverified. The CDR3 consists of 13 residues. The V gene's germline CDR1 is MRHNA and CDR2 SNTAGT. The CDR3 protein is CATAAQQGDTQYF.

V is TRBV15 and J is TRBJ1-2; TCRdb outputs TRBD1, but without DNA this stays unchecked. Germline V gives CDR1 LNHNV, CDR2 YYDKDF (reference sequence). This CDR3 region has 14 residues. The CDR3 region is CATSGDRGVYGYTF.

The chain employs TRBV21-1 and TRBJ2-3; the TCRdb D gene call, TRBD2, has no DNA to confirm it. TRBV21-1 is a pseudogene. The CDR3 consists of 17 residues. The CDR3 protein is CASSKGPSSGGTDTQYF.

V and J are TRBV12-3 or TRBV12-4 and TRBJ2-2. The CDR3 extends over 13 amino acids. CDR3 region: CASSLLLSRELFF.

The chain links TRBV12-3 or TRBV12-4 to TRBJ2-3. CDR3 length: 13 amino acids. CDR3 sequence: CASRPESTDTQYF.

The V call is TRBV12-3 or TRBV12-4, the J call TRBJ2-3; TCRdb's D call, TRBD2, is unchecked because there is no DNA. There are 15 residues in the CDR3. The CDR3 reads CASSLGLAMDDTQYF.

The CDR3 here is CAIGRGDTGELFF. The chain combines TRBV10-3 with TRBJ2-2; TCRdb's assignment of TRBD2 cannot be checked, as there is no DNA. In germline, CDR1 is ENHRY, CDR2 SYGVKD. The CDR3 is 13 amino acids.

The chain's CDR3 is CSVGAFRGGYYEQYF. This sequence joins TRBV29-1 and TRBJ2-7; the D call from TCRdb, TRBD2, cannot be confirmed without DNA. Germline V CDR1 and CDR2: SQVTM, ANQGSEA. This CDR3 region has 15 residues.

V usage is TRBV15 and J usage is TRBJ2-3; TCRdb's D call, TRBD2, is unchecked because there is no DNA. This CDR3 comprises 21 residues. Germline values: CDR1 LNHNV, CDR2 YYDKDF (reference sequence). This chain's CDR3 is CATSRHWEGTRDGSSTDTQYF.

This chain joins TRBV10-2 and TRBJ2-7; as DNA is missing, the TRBD2 call by TCRdb cannot be tested. The CDR3 runs 18 residues. Germline V gene data show CDR1 as WSHSY and CDR2 as SAAADI. The CDR3 is CASSESRLAGVSPYEQYF.

The CDR3 reads CASRPNSDRRYTGELFF. The rearrangement links TRBV4-2 to TRBJ2-2; TCRdb designates TRBD1, a call that cannot be tested without DNA. This CDR3 comprises 17 residues. Germline CDR1 LGHNA, CDR2 YNFKEQ.

CDR3 loop: CASSSRGTANPTSTDTQYF. The rearrangement joins TRBV5-4 to TRBJ2-3; TCRdb's D call, TRBD1, is unchecked because there is no DNA. The CDR3 has 19 amino acids. Germline V CDR1 and CDR2: SGHNT, YYREEE (reference sequence).

This chain connects TRBV4-1 to TRBJ2-1. There are 13 residues in the CDR3. Per the germline V gene, CDR1 is MGHRA and CDR2 is YSYEKL. The CDR3 sequence is CASSQVSENEQFF.